This T cell receptor (beta chain) emerged from a study of cytomegalovirus exposure and HLA in healthy donors. Study results and caveats: For most TCR sequences rarity was the rule, although some public TCRs occurred in many donors.

Profiling relied on immunoSEQ multiplex PCR, and the TCRdb table lists in-frame clones only, not all of them. The sample holds roughly 250,000 clones, almost 90% seen once. With regard to this clone: What it binds is unknown. This CDR3 is also generated by other DNA sequences in the sample.

The sample taken for sequencing was PBMCs. The clonotype originates from a woman aged 18-30 years in good health and CMV-seronegative.

For the CDR3, the DNA is TGTGCCAGCAGTTCGGGACAGGGGGCCTACGAGCAGTACGTC. Translation: CASSSGQGAYEQYV. The gene calls are TRBV28 and TRBJ2-7, with 11 nucleotides matching TRBD1. CDR3 size: 14 residues. Losses at the gene ends were 4 bases for V and 2 bases for J; bases not matched to a gene: 1. The germline V gene encodes CDR1 MDHEN and CDR2 SYDVKM.